The 9 T cell receptor beta chains given below trace back to one sample, sequenced in a study of cytomegalovirus exposure and HLA in healthy donors (dated by TCRdb to 2017 to 2019). The library was obtained by the immunoSEQ multiplex PCR assay. For the multiplex PCR, a mixture combining 60 forward primers for TCR Vbeta segments and 13 reverse primers for TCR Jbeta segments was used. TCRdb carries this immuneACCESS record with in-frame sequences only. Its versions omit some clonotypes, under half of them owing to an unresolved V gene in the studies checked, with the rest unexplained. The sample profile shows over 150,000 clones; 77% of them were found once. The ten largest account for 3.7% of the sample. Sample: PBMCs. Receptors originate from a woman in her fifties or sixties in good health and CMV-seropositive.

In its sample, this clone was seen once. The rearrangement uses TRBV7-8 and TRBJ2-1; 8 bases fit TRBD1. The CDR3 totals 12 residues. The J segment lost 15 bases and the V segment lost 1 base, leaving 5 bases of the junction unmatched. Germline assignment: CDR1 SGHVS and CDR2 FQNEAQ. In DNA, the CDR3 is TGTGCCAGCAGCTTAGGGGTGGACAGGGCGTTCTTC. Translated: CASSLGVDRAFF.

V is TRBV19 and J is TRBJ2-2, with TRBD2 identical over 10 bases. V was pared by 6 bases and J by 8 bases, with 12 bases of the junction left unmatched. Germline V gene lookup returns CDR1 LNHDA and CDR2 SQIVND (reference sequence). The CDR3 loop spans 16 amino acids. The CDR3 region is CASRYNLAGASGELFF. In nucleotides, the CDR3 is TGTGCCAGTAGATATAATCTAGCGGGAGCGAGTGGGGAGCTGTTTTTT.

The V and J genes are TRBV7-2 and TRBJ1-5, with 7 bases that match TRBD1. Trimming at V came to 3 bases and at J to 7 bases, leaving 3 bases not matched to a gene. Per germline, CDR1 SGHTA and CDR2 FQGNSA. The CDR3 length is 13 residues. CDR3 in DNA: TGTGCCAGCAGCTTGCAGGGGGACCAGCCCCAGCATTTT. The encoded protein is CASSLQGDQPQHF.

This rearrangement joins TRBV28 to TRBJ2-3, with TRBD2 as a possible D gene (5 bases). Germline assignment: CDR1 MDHEN and CDR2 SYDVKM. Trimming removed 4 bases at V and 4 bases at J, with 15 bases between. This CDR3 is 15 amino acids long. The CDR3: CASSSAGGASDTQYF. The CDR3, as DNA: TGTGCCAGCAGTTCGGCCGGAGGTGCGTCAGATACGCAGTATTTT.

J is TRBJ1-5 and V is TRBV30, with 7 nucleotides matching TRBD1. The CDR3 totals 15 residues. Germline V gene sequence: CDR1 GTSNPN, CDR2 SVGIG (reference sequence). V lost 0 bases, J lost 4 bases, and 6 bases stayed unmatched. The DNA for the CDR3 is TGTGCCTGGAGTGTACACTCCAGGGGGAATCAGCCCCAGCATTTT. Residues: CAWSVHSRGNQPQHF.

The V call is TRBV19, the J call TRBJ1-1; 7 nucleotides agree with TRBD1. This CDR3 is built from 16 residues. Losses at the gene ends were 7 bases for V and 3 bases for J; bases not matched to a gene: 14. Germline V gene sequence: CDR1 LNHDA, CDR2 SQIVND (reference sequence). DNA for the CDR3: TGTGCCAGTACCACAGGGTGGACAGGCCTCTACACTGAAGCTTTCTTT. Its translation is CASTTGWTGLYTEAFF.

The V gene is TRBV19, the J gene TRBJ1-5; 11 bases agree with TRBD1. This CDR3 has 16 amino acids. Per the germline V gene, CDR1 is LNHDA and CDR2 is SQIVND (reference sequence). The V gene end was trimmed by 5 bases and the J gene end by 6 bases; junction bases not matched to a gene: 9. This CDR3 is CASSVIPGQGGQPQHF. In nucleotides, the CDR3 is TGTGCCAGTAGTGTAATTCCGGGACAGGGGGGTCAGCCCCAGCATTTT. Filled out from reference TRBV19 and TRBJ1-5, the complete variable domain reads DGGITQSPKYLFRKEGQNVTLSCEQNLNHDAMYWYRQDPGQGLRLIYYSQIVNDFQKGDIAEGYSVSREKKESFPLTVTSAQKNPTAFYLCASSVIPGQGGQPQHFGDGTRLSIL.

The J gene is TRBJ1-2, the V gene TRBV30; D call uncertain. V lost 6 bases, J lost 5 bases, and 13 bases lay in between. CDR1 is GTSNPN, CDR2 SVGIG, per germline (reference sequence). The CDR3 length is 12 residues. The CDR3 nucleotides are TGTGCCTGTCCCCCGGGTCCTTATGGCTACACCTTC. It yields the protein CACPPGPYGYTF.

This clone was found once. The chain joins TRBV6-1 to TRBJ1-6; 10 bases line up with TRBD1. Trimming took 4 bases from V and 0 from J; bases not matched to a gene: 3. The CDR3 consists of 17 residues. The germline V gene has CDR1 MNHNS and CDR2 SASEGT. The CDR3 loop is CASSGGQGSSYNSPLHF. In DNA, the CDR3 is TGTGCCAGCAGTGGGGGACAGGGGAGCTCCTATAATTCACCCCTCCACTTT.